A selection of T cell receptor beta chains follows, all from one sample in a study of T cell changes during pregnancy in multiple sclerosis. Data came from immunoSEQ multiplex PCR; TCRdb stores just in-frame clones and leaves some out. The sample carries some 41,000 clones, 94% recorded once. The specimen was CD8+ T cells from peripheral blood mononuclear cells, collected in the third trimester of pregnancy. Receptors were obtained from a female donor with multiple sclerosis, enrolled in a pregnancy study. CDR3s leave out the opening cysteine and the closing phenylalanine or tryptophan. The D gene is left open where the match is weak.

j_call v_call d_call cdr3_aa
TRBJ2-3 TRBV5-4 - ASSFRTDSTDTQY
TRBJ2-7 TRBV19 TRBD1 ASSQDRGWEQY
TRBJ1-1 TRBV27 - ASSSLGVGGNLEAF
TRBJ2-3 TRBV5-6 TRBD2 ASSRWGGTTDTQY
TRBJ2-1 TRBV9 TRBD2 ASSLGLPYNEQF
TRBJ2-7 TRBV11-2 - ASSSLAEGEQY
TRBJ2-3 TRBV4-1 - ASSHPRSTDTQY
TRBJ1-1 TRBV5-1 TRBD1 ASSYHRGTEAF
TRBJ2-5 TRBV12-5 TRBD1 ASGEGTGRLETQY
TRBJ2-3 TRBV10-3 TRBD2 AISESRASGTYTDTQY
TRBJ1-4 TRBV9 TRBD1 ASSSGQGDEKLF
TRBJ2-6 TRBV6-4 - ASSDSGGSGANVLT
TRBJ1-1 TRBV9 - ASSEWDIGTEAF
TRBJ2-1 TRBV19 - ASSIAGYNEQF
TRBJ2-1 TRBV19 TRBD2 ASSTYSGSLYNEQF
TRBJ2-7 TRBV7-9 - ASRAGSSYEQY
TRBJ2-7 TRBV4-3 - ASSQGRGSYEQY